Listed below are T cell receptor beta chains from one sample, sequenced in a study of Ad26.COV2.S vaccination and SARS-CoV-2 variants. Measured with immunoSEQ multiplex PCR; TCRdb has only the in-frame clones, and not every one. The sample lists approximately 360,000 clones, about 80% seen once, with almost 7.5% in the top ten. The input for sequencing was peripheral blood, taken in a trial of Ad26.COV2.S vaccine versus placebo. Receptors were obtained from a person aged 18-60 years who received the Ad26.COV2.S COVID-19 vaccine or a placebo. CDR3s include the opening cysteine and the closing phenylalanine or tryptophan. The D gene is left open where the match is weak. Rows may omit the clone size; those that give it use once, few, many or a size class.

cdr3_aa cdr3_nt v_call clone_size j_call d_call
CASSSTTPREQANSYEQYF TGTGCCAGCAGCTCTACAACCCCTCGTGAACAGGCGAACTCCTACGAGCAGTACTTC TRBV7-9 - TRBJ2-7 -
CASSVAPRASRLEQFF TGTGCCAGCAGCGTAGCCCCCCGGGCCAGTCGCCTCGAGCAGTTCTTC TRBV9 - TRBJ2-1 -
CASSLAGGGGQPQHF TGTGCCAGTAGTCTGGCCGGGGGCGGAGGTCAGCCCCAGCATTTT TRBV19 - TRBJ1-5 -
CAISVQADTEAFF TGTGCCATCAGTGTACAGGCGGACACTGAAGCTTTCTTT TRBV10-3 once TRBJ1-1 -
CASSSGLAGVNSYNEQFF TGTGCCAGCAGCTCCGGACTAGCGGGAGTTAACTCCTACAATGAGCAGTTCTTC TRBV7-3 - TRBJ2-1 TRBD2
CASSSNWGPGAFF TGCGCCAGCAGCTCCAATTGGGGCCCCGGGGCTTTCTTT TRBV4-1 - TRBJ1-1 -
CASSFTRTGDTQYF TGTGCCAGCAGTTTCACCAGGACAGGAGATACGCAGTATTTT TRBV27 - TRBJ2-3 TRBD1
CASSFTSQETQYF TGTGCCAGCAGTTTCACCAGTCAAGAGACCCAGTACTTC TRBV27 - TRBJ2-5 -
CASKGGSVGEQYF TGTGCCAGCAAGGGCGGTTCTGTGGGCGAGCAGTACTTC TRBV6-5 - TRBJ2-7 -
CASSLDQGHGVF TGCGCCAGCAGCCTGGATCAAGGACATGGCGTCTTC TRBV5-1 - TRBJ2-7 -
CASSLEVAGGPYEQYF TGTGCCAGCAGCTTGGAGGTAGCGGGGGGCCCCTACGAGCAGTACTTC TRBV5-4 - TRBJ2-7 TRBD2
CAWAPGDYGYTF TGTGCCTGGGCCCCGGGAGACTATGGCTACACCTTC TRBV30 - TRBJ1-2 -
CATGEGTDGNTIYF TGTGCCACGGGGGAGGGGACAGATGGAAACACCATATATTTT TRBV10-3 - TRBJ1-3 TRBD1
CASSSDGAGDQPQHF TGTGCCAGCAGTTCAGACGGAGCAGGGGATCAGCCCCAGCATTTT TRBV28 - TRBJ1-5 -
CASSRRTPTNYGYTF TGTGCCAGTAGTCGACGGACTCCCACTAACTATGGCTACACCTTC TRBV19 - TRBJ1-2 -
CASSLRNEQYF TGTGCCAGCAGCCTCAGAAACGAGCAGTACTTC TRBV3-1/TRBV3-2 few TRBJ2-7 -
CASSPQVTQETQYF TGCGCCAGCAGCCCGCAGGTGACTCAAGAGACCCAGTACTTC TRBV5-1 - TRBJ2-5 -
CASSYRAAGNTIYF TGTGCCAGTAGCTACAGGGCCGCAGGAAACACCATATATTTT TRBV19 - TRBJ1-3 -
CASSLGGGGGQPQHF TGTGCCAGCAGCTTAGGAGGTGGAGGTGGTCAGCCCCAGCATTTT TRBV7-2 - TRBJ1-5 -
CASSTRRSTDTQYF TGTGCCAGCAGCACCCGACGAAGTACAGATACGCAGTATTTT TRBV7-2 once TRBJ2-3 -
CASSFFGNTIYF TGTGCCAGCAGTTTCTTTGGAAACACCATATATTTT TRBV28 - TRBJ1-3 -
CASSSDSYEQYF TGTGCCAGCTCATCCGACTCCTACGAGCAGTACTTC TRBV18 - TRBJ2-7 -
CASSQDIPGTNTDTQYF TGCGCCAGCAGCCAAGATATCCCCGGGACTAACACAGATACGCAGTATTTT TRBV4-1 - TRBJ2-3 TRBD2
CASTLNRGGMGETQYF TGTGCCAGCACCCTCAACAGGGGCGGGATGGGAGAGACCCAGTACTTC TRBV7-6 - TRBJ2-5 -
CASRSTGWGQPQHF TGTGCCAGCAGATCGACAGGTTGGGGTCAGCCCCAGCATTTT TRBV27 - TRBJ1-5 -
CASSVRTGGPNEQYF TGTGCCAGCAGCGTAAGGACAGGGGGTCCCAACGAGCAGTACTTC TRBV9 - TRBJ2-7 TRBD1
CASSGRDYNEQFF TGTGCCAGCAGCGGCCGGGACTACAATGAGCAGTTCTTC TRBV11-3 - TRBJ2-1 -
CASSLSVRARTF TGTGCCAGCAGCTTATCGGTCCGGGCGCGGACCTTC TRBV11-3 - TRBJ1-2 -
CASSSSGRRTIQYF TGTGCCAGCAGCAGTAGCGGGAGGCGGACCATTCAGTACTTC TRBV5-4 - TRBJ2-4 TRBD2
CASSPPVAGYGYTF TGTGCCAGCTCACCACCGGTCGCAGGCTATGGCTACACCTTC TRBV18 - TRBJ1-2 -
CASSQTNYGYTF TGTGCCAGCAGTCAAACTAACTATGGCTACACCTTC TRBV12-3/TRBV12-4 - TRBJ1-2 -
CASSQRGTGELFF TGTGCCAGCAGCCAAAGGGGAACCGGGGAGCTGTTTTTT TRBV3-1/TRBV3-2 - TRBJ2-2 -
CASSLHVRGSGNTIYF TGTGCCAGCAGCTTACATGTCAGGGGCTCTGGAAACACCATATATTTT TRBV7-9 - TRBJ1-3 -
CASGFGPGNIQYF TGTGCCAGCGGATTCGGACCAGGGAACATTCAGTACTTC TRBV5-5 once TRBJ2-4 -
CASSLAGTGYDNEQFF TGTGCCAGCAGTCTAGCCGGGACCGGCTACGACAATGAGCAGTTCTTC TRBV25-1 - TRBJ2-1 -
CASSLSREGWNEQFF TGTGCCAGCAGCTTATCCAGGGAGGGCTGGAATGAGCAGTTCTTC TRBV7-3 - TRBJ2-1 TRBD2
CASSDGTGSYNEQFF TGTGCCAGCAGTGACGGGACAGGCTCCTACAATGAGCAGTTCTTC TRBV6-4 - TRBJ2-1 TRBD1
CASSYGTGAYGYTF TGTGCCAGCAGTTACGGGACAGGGGCTTATGGCTACACCTTC TRBV7-9 few TRBJ1-2 TRBD1
CASSIIGYTEAFF TGTGCCAGTAGTATAATCGGTTACACTGAAGCTTTCTTT TRBV19 few TRBJ1-1 -
CASSLEDKNTEAFF TGTGCCAGCAGCTTAGAGGACAAGAACACTGAAGCTTTCTTT TRBV11-3 - TRBJ1-1 -
CASSQEGLAGELFF TGTGCCAGCAGCCAAGAAGGGCTGGCCGGGGAGCTGTTTTTT TRBV3-1/TRBV3-2 - TRBJ2-2 -
CASSQFGKGVKGDGYTF TGCGCCAGCAGCCAATTCGGTAAGGGGGTAAAAGGTGACGGCTACACCTTC TRBV4-1 - TRBJ1-2 -
CASKEGARGYGYTF TGTGCCAGCAAGGAGGGGGCGCGGGGCTATGGCTACACCTTC TRBV27 once TRBJ1-2 TRBD1
CASSSRGGRLDEQFF TGTGCCAGCAGCTCCAGGGGAGGGAGGTTGGATGAGCAGTTCTTC TRBV7-6 few TRBJ2-1 -
CSALWLGEQYF TGCAGTGCTCTCTGGTTGGGGGAGCAGTACTTC TRBV20-1 - TRBJ2-7 -
CASSLAPKLAGLSYEQYF TGTGCCAGCAGCTTAGCCCCCAAGTTAGCGGGGCTTTCCTACGAGCAGTACTTC TRBV11-1 - TRBJ2-7 TRBD2
CASSENGYQPQHF TGTGCCAGCAGTGAGAACGGATATCAGCCCCAGCATTTT TRBV25-1 few TRBJ1-5 -
CASSLYSGGPYEQYF TGTGCCAGCAGCTTATATTCTGGGGGCCCCTACGAGCAGTACTTC TRBV7-3 - TRBJ2-7 -
CASSQDFRTGIDGYTF TGTGCCAGCAGCCAAGATTTCCGGACAGGGATCGATGGCTACACCTTC TRBV4-2 few TRBJ1-2 TRBD1
CASSGRDNEQFF TGCGCCAGTTCCGGGAGGGACAATGAGCAGTTCTTC TRBV5-1 - TRBJ2-1 TRBD2
CASRPRDGTYDDYTF TGTGCCAGCAGACCACGGGACGGGACTTACGATGACTACACCTTC TRBV5-5 once TRBJ1-2 -
CASSLTGDPNYEQYF TGTGCCAGCAGTTTGACAGGGGACCCGAACTACGAGCAGTACTTC TRBV27 few TRBJ2-7 TRBD1
CASTGGPAGQFF TGTGCCAGCACCGGGGGCCCCGCCGGGCAGTTCTTC TRBV12-3/TRBV12-4 - TRBJ2-1 -
CASTLKSGQPNTEAFF TGCGCCAGCACCCTCAAATCAGGACAGCCGAACACTGAAGCTTTCTTT TRBV4-1 few TRBJ1-1 -
CASSVASGQGDEKLFF TGTGCCAGCAGCGTAGCTAGCGGACAGGGGGACGAAAAACTGTTTTTT TRBV9 - TRBJ1-4 TRBD1